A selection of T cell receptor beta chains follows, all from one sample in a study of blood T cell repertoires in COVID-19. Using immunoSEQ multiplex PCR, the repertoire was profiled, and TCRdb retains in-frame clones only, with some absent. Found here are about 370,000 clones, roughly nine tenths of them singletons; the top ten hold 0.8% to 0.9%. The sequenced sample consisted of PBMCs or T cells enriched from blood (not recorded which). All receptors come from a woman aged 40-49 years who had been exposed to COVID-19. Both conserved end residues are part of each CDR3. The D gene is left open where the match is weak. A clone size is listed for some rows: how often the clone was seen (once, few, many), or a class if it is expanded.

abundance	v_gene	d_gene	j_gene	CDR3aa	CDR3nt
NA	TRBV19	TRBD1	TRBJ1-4	CASNDIGTGGEKLFF	TGTGCCAGTAACGATATCGGGACAGGGGGCGAAAAACTGTTTTTT
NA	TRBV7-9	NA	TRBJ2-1	CASSLAGALAKNEQFF	TGTGCCAGCAGCTTAGCGGGAGCGCTTGCAAAAAATGAGCAGTTCTTC
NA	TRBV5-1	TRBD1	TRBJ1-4	CASSPAGQGGGTNEKLFF	TGCGCCAGCAGCCCGGCCGGACAGGGCGGGGGCACTAATGAAAAACTGTTTTTT
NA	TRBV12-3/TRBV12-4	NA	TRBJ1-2	CASSPYQGGYTF	TGTGCCAGCAGTCCTTACCAGGGGGGCTACACCTTC
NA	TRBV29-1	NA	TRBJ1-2	CSVEGRYYGYTF	TGCAGCGTTGAAGGCCGGTATTATGGCTACACCTTC
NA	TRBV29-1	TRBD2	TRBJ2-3	CSVGLAGVVDTQYF	TGCAGCGTTGGCCTAGCGGGGGTGGTAGATACGCAGTATTTT
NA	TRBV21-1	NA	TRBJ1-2	CASSRKSDRLAYGYTF	TGTGCCAGCAGCAGAAAGTCCGACAGGCTCGCCTATGGCTACACCTTC
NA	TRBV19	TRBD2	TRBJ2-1	CASRLAGGSYNEQFF	TGTGCCAGTAGGCTAGCGGGAGGCTCGTACAATGAGCAGTTCTTC
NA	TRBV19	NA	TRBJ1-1	CATSQARANKAFF	TGTGCCACCTCCCAAGCGAGGGCCAACAAAGCTTTCTTT
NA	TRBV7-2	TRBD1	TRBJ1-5	CASSPRDRGRQPQHF	TGTGCCAGCAGCCCCAGGGACAGGGGGCGTCAGCCCCAGCATTTT
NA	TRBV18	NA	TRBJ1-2	CASSPTAGKGNYGYTF	TGTGCCAGCTCACCAACGGCAGGGAAGGGTAACTATGGCTACACCTTC
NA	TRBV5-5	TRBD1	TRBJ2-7	CASSDGQGADYEQYF	TGTGCCAGCAGCGATGGACAGGGGGCGGACTACGAGCAGTACTTC
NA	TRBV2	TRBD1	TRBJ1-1	CASRLRDRANTEAFF	TGTGCCAGCCGTCTAAGGGACAGGGCGAACACTGAAGCTTTCTTT
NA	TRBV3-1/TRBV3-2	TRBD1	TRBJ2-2	CASSLRVGTGPTGELFF	TGTGCCAGCAGCCTAAGGGTGGGGACAGGTCCCACCGGGGAGCTGTTTTTT
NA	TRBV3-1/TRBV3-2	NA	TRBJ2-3	CASSPVQGPDTQYF	TGTGCCAGCAGCCCAGTTCAGGGGCCAGATACGCAGTATTTT
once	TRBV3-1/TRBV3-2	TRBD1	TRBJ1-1	CASSRQGSMATEAFF	TGTGCCAGCAGTCGACAGGGTAGCATGGCCACTGAAGCTTTCTTT
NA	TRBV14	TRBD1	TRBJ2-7	CASSLMTGRTYEQYF	TGTGCCAGCAGCCTAATGACAGGGCGGACCTACGAGCAGTACTTC
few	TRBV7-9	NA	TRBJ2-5	CASSLGGQIRETQYF	TGTGCCAGCAGCTTAGGGGGGCAGATTCGAGAGACCCAGTACTTC
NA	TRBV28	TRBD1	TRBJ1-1	CASSLSGGAFF	TGTGCCAGCAGTTTGTCAGGGGGAGCTTTCTTT
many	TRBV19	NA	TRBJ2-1	CASNSVSPYNEQFF	TGTGCCAGTAATTCAGTCTCACCCTACAATGAGCAGTTCTTC
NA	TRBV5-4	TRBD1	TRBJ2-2	CASSSRDRGSTGELFF	TGTGCCAGCAGCTCAAGGGACAGGGGGTCCACCGGGGAGCTGTTTTTT
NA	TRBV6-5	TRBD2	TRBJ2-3	CASSHSGSGTDTQYF	TGTGCCAGCAGTCATAGCGGGAGTGGTACAGATACGCAGTATTTT
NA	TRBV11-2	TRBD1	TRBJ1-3	CASSHRGQDSGNTIYF	TGTGCCAGCAGTCATAGGGGACAGGACTCTGGAAACACCATATATTTT
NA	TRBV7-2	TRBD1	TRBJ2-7	CASSQITGGPYEQYF	TGTGCCAGCAGCCAAATTACAGGGGGGCCCTACGAGCAGTACTTC
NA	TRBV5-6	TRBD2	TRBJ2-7	CASSDDRTSLSDEQYF	TGTGCCAGCAGCGATGATCGGACTAGTTTATCCGACGAGCAGTACTTC
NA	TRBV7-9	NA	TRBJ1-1	CASSLTGYTEAFF	TGTGCCAGCAGCCTCACAGGGTACACTGAAGCTTTCTTT
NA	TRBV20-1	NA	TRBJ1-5	CSASPTGHSNQPQHF	TGCAGTGCTAGTCCTACAGGGCATAGCAATCAGCCCCAGCATTTT
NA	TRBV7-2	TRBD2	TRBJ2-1	CASSLRAGDANEQFF	TGTGCCAGCAGCTTACGGGCGGGAGACGCAAATGAGCAGTTCTTC
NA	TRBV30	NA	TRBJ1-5	CAWSVNRGARNQPQHF	TGTGCCTGGAGTGTAAATAGGGGCGCAAGGAATCAGCCCCAGCATTTT
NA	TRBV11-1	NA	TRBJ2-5	CASSLGRRAETQYF	TGTGCCAGCAGCTTAGGCAGGAGGGCAGAGACCCAGTACTTC
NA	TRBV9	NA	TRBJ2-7	CASSVGTNPYEQYF	TGTGCCAGCAGCGTAGGGACTAACCCGTACGAGCAGTACTTC
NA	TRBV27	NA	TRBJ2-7	CASSLSVSYEQYF	TGTGCCAGCAGTTTATCCGTCTCCTACGAGCAGTACTTC
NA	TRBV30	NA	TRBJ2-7	CAWSATYEQYF	TGTGCCTGGAGTGCTACTTACGAGCAGTACTTC
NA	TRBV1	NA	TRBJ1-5	CTSSQDVGDSNNQPQHF	TGCACCAGCAGCCAAGATGTGGGCGACAGTAACAATCAGCCCCAGCATTTT
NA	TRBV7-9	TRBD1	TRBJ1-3	CASSTGTVLSGNTIYF	TGTGCCAGCAGCACTGGGACAGTCCTCTCTGGAAACACCATATATTTT
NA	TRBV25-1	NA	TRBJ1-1	CASSVVDTPNTEAFF	TGTGCCAGCAGTGTTGTAGACACCCCGAACACTGAAGCTTTCTTT
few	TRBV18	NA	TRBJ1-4	CASSPPQNRNEKLFF	TGTGCCAGCTCACCTCCACAGAATAGGAATGAAAAACTGTTTTTT
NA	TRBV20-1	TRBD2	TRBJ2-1	CSASGLGLAGGPRYNEQFF	TGCAGTGCTAGTGGTTTAGGACTAGCGGGAGGGCCGAGGTACAATGAGCAGTTCTTC
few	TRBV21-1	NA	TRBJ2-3	CASSTGRGLDADTQYF	TGTGCCAGCAGCACAGGGCGGGGACTAGATGCAGATACGCAGTATTTT
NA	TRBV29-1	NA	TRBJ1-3	CSVVRGGGNTIYF	TGCAGCGTTGTCAGGGGTGGTGGAAACACCATATATTTT
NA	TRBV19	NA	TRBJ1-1	CASKEFSFDNTEAFF	TGTGCCAGTAAGGAGTTTTCTTTCGACAACACTGAAGCTTTCTTT
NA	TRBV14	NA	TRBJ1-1	CASSQTGVLTEAFF	TGTGCCAGCAGCCAAACCGGGGTCCTCACTGAAGCTTTCTTT
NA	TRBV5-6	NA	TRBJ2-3	CASREGTDTQYF	TGTGCCAGCAGGGAGGGCACAGATACGCAGTATTTT
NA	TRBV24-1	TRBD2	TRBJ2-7	CATSASGRYEQYF	TGTGCCACCAGTGCTAGCGGGAGGTACGAGCAGTACTTC
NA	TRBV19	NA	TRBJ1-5	CASSLQGSRGNQPQHF	TGTGCCAGTAGCCTACAGGGCTCCCGAGGCAATCAGCCCCAGCATTTT
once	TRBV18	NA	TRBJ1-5	CASSAQGSNQPQHF	TGTGCCAGCTCAGCCCAGGGTAGCAATCAGCCCCAGCATTTT
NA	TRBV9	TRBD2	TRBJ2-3	CASSVSGAGVTDTQYF	TGTGCCAGCAGCGTGTCCGGGGCGGGAGTCACAGATACGCAGTATTTT
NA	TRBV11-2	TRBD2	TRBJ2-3	CASSSRTSGTYTDTQYF	TGTGCCAGCAGCTCCCGGACTAGCGGGACCTACACAGATACGCAGTATTTT
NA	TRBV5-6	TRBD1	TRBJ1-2	CASSRDSSAHGYTF	TGTGCCAGCAGTCGGGACAGCTCTGCCCATGGCTACACCTTC
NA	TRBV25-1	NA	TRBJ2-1	CAPNAVRVYNEQFF	TGTGCCCCCAACGCGGTGAGGGTATACAATGAGCAGTTCTTC
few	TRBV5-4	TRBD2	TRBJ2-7	CASSPSGGRTYEQYF	TGTGCCAGCAGCCCCAGCGGGGGAAGGACCTACGAGCAGTACTTC
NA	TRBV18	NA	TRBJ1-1	CASSPQVEGGPEAFF	TGTGCCAGCTCACCACAGGTGGAAGGGGGACCTGAAGCTTTCTTT
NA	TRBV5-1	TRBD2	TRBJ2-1	CASSRTSGSPHEQFF	TGCGCCAGCAGTCGAACTAGCGGGAGCCCTCATGAGCAGTTCTTC
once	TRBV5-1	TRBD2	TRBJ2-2	CASSLGRTSGNTGELFF	TGCGCCAGCAGCCTAGGAAGGACTAGCGGGAACACCGGGGAGCTGTTTTTT
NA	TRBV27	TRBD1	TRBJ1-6	CASSLDWTGVSPLHF	TGTGCCAGCAGTTTAGATTGGACAGGGGTTTCACCCCTCCACTTT
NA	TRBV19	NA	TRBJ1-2	CASTLAEGPLYGYTF	TGTGCCAGTACCCTGGCGGAGGGCCCCCTCTATGGCTACACCTTC
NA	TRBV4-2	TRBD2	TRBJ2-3	CASSDSGDRTDTQYF	TGTGCCAGCAGCGACAGCGGGGATCGCACAGATACGCAGTATTTT
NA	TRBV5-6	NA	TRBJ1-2	CASSLSTGSWVRGYTF	TGTGCCAGCAGCTTGTCGACCGGGTCCTGGGTGCGAGGCTACACCTTC
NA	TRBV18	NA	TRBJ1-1	CASSLREHKLNTEAFF	TGTGCCAGCTCCCTCCGGGAGCACAAACTGAACACTGAAGCTTTCTTT